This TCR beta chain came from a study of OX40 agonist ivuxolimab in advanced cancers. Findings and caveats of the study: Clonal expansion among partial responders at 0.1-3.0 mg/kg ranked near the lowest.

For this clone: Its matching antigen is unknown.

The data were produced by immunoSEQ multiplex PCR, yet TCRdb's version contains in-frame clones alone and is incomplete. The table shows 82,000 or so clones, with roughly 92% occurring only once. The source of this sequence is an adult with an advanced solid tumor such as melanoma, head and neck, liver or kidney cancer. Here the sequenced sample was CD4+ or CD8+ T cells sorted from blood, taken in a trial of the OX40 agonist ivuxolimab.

Here the CDR3 DNA reads TGTGCCAGCAGCTTAGATCTCCAAGAGACCCAGTACTTC. As protein: CASSLDLQETQYF. The J gene is TRBJ2-5, the V gene TRBV11-2; unclear D gene. The length of the CDR3 is 13 residues. Trimming left V 0 bases short and J 1 base short, with 3 bases between. Germline CDR1 is SGHAT and CDR2 is FQNNGV.